These 25 T cell receptor beta chains were all obtained from the same sample, sequenced in a study of OX40 agonist ivuxolimab in advanced cancers. Library preparation was by the immunoSEQ multiplex PCR assay. As stored in TCRdb, this immuneACCESS dataset retains in-frame rearrangements with V and J assigned. A fraction of the clones does not appear; measured against another copy, unresolved V genes explain less than half of the discrepancy, and the remainder lacks a known reason. Within this sample are nearly 20,000 clones, with about four fifths of them counted one time only. Jointly, the top ten make up about 20% of the sample. The sequenced sample was CD4+ or CD8+ T cells sorted from blood, obtained in a trial of the OX40 agonist ivuxolimab. The receptors derive from an adult with an advanced solid tumor such as melanoma, head and neck, liver or kidney cancer.

This clone has only a few counts. The CDR3 here is CASRGGIAGVGDTQYF. CDR3 DNA sequence: TGTGCCAGCCGCGGGGGGATAGCGGGAGTTGGAGATACGCAGTATTTT. V usage is TRBV11-2 and J usage is TRBJ2-3; 9 bases match TRBD2. Trimming took 8 bases from V and 5 from J; bases not matched to a gene: 14. This CDR3 is 16 amino acids long. Germline-derived CDR1 and CDR2 are SGHAT and FQNNGV.

This sequence joins TRBV30 and TRBJ1-2; 10 bases line up with TRBD1. The V segment lost 0 bases and the J segment 9 bases; nucleotides outside the gene matches: 4. The CDR3 spans 13 residues. Germline loops: CDR1 GTSNPN, CDR2 SVGIG (reference sequence). CDR3: CAWSVDRGLSYTF. DNA of the CDR3: TGTGCCTGGAGTGTGGACAGGGGGTTGAGCTACACCTTC.

V gene TRBV5-1 combines with J gene TRBJ1-2; D call uncertain. V was shortened by 4 bases and J by 4 bases, with 17 bases between the two germline ends. The germline V gene encodes CDR1 SGHRS and CDR2 YFSETQ. There are 15 residues in the CDR3. CDR3 in DNA: TGCGCCAGCAGCGCTCCCGGGCGGGGATCCTATGGCTACACCTTC. Translation gives CASSAPGRGSYGYTF.

The chain recombines TRBV29-1 with TRBJ1-2; D may be TRBD1 (5 bases). In germline, CDR1 is SQVTM, CDR2 ANQGSEA. There are 11 residues in the CDR3. V lost 4 bases and J lost 7, with 10 bases in between. CDR3 coding DNA: TGCAGCGTTGTGGGCAGGGCTGGCTACACCTTC. This encodes CSVVGRAGYTF.

The chain joins TRBV5-1 to TRBJ2-2; possibly TRBD2 for D (6 bases). This CDR3 has 16 amino acids. Trimming cost V 2 bases and J 4 bases, with 15 bases left between them. Germline-derived CDR1 and CDR2 are SGHRS and YFSETQ. The CDR3 DNA reads as TGCGCCAGCAGCTTTAAATCGGGAGAACTCACCGGGGAGCTGTTTTTT. This translates into CASSFKSGELTGELFF.

V and J are TRBV16 and TRBJ1-5; D not resolved. Trimming shortened V by 0 bases and J by 1 base, and 13 bases separated the two germline ends. This CDR3 has 17 amino acids. The germline V gene has CDR1 KGHSY and CDR2 FQNENV. This CDR3 is CASSQSTVMMSNQPQHF. The CDR3 nucleotides are TGTGCCAGCAGCCAATCGACTGTGATGATGAGCAATCAGCCCCAGCATTTT.

V usage is TRBV28 and J usage is TRBJ2-5, with D possibly called TRBD1 or TRBD2 (5 bases each). The germline V gene encodes CDR1 MDHEN and CDR2 SYDVKM. The CDR3 runs to 17 residues. The V end lost 10 bases, the J end lost 4 bases, and 28 bases lay between the germline ends. The CDR3 bases are TGTGCCACCAAGACGGGGAGTGCCCTACCGGGACGAGAGACCCAGTACTTC. Its translation: CATKTGSALPGRETQYF.

The gene calls are TRBV28 and TRBJ2-1; 9 bases align to TRBD1. From germline, CDR1 is MDHEN and CDR2 SYDVKM. CDR3 length equals 16 residues. The J segment lost 7 bases and the V segment lost 6 bases, leaving 13 bases of the junction unmatched. The CDR3: CASRDLDRGKLNEQFF. As DNA, the CDR3 is TGTGCCAGCAGGGACCTAGACAGGGGGAAATTGAATGAGCAGTTCTTC.

The chain uses TRBV28 and TRBJ1-5; 8 bases match TRBD1. Trimming cost V 3 bases and J 2 bases; bases outside gene matches: 3. This CDR3 has 15 residues. Germline CDR1 reads MDHEN; CDR2 reads SYDVKM. CDR3 sequence reads: CASSFPTGGNQPQHF. CDR3 DNA sequence: TGTGCCAGCAGTTTCCCGACAGGGGGCAATCAGCCCCAGCATTTT.

This chain uses TRBV29-1 with TRBJ2-5; D call uncertain. The germline CDR1 and CDR2 sequences are SQVTM and ANQGSEA. V lost 3 bases, J lost 0 bases, and 8 bases lay in between. This CDR3 has 13 amino acids. DNA of the CDR3: TGCAGCGTTGATGCTAGATACCAAGAGACCCAGTACTTC. Residues: CSVDARYQETQYF.

This chain links TRBV28 with TRBJ1-5; the match to TRBD1 covers 11 bases. The ends lost 7 bases at V and 5 bases at J; junction bases unmatched: 7. This CDR3 region has 15 residues. Germline V gives CDR1 MDHEN, CDR2 SYDVKM. CDR3 loop: CASTSDRGLDQPQHF. The CDR3 DNA is TGTGCCAGCACCTCGGACAGGGGGCTCGATCAGCCCCAGCATTTT.

The chain couples TRBV6-5 to TRBJ1-2, with D possibly matching TRBD1 (6 bases). The CDR3 has 16 residues. CDR1 is MNHEY, CDR2 SVGAGI, per germline. Trimming cost V 8 bases and J 2 bases, with 21 bases left between them. The CDR3 coding sequence is TGTGCCAGCGCTTACTTTACTGAGGGGGTCAACTATGGCTACACCTTC. Protein product: CASAYFTEGVNYGYTF.

The CDR3 sequence is CASSFPTWVVNTEAFF. DNA of the CDR3: TGTGCCAGCAGCTTCCCAACTTGGGTCGTTAACACTGAAGCTTTCTTT. The chain uses TRBV7-2 and TRBJ1-1, with no clear D. This CDR3 comprises 16 residues. Germline assignment: CDR1 SGHTA and CDR2 FQGNSA. V dropped 3 bases and J dropped 2 bases, with 16 bases sitting between them.

This chain joins TRBV19 and TRBJ1-1, with TRBD1 as a possible D gene (5 bases). The CDR3 extends over 14 amino acids. Germline CDR1 and CDR2: LNHDA and SQIVND (reference sequence). V lost 7 bases and J 1 base, leaving 13 bases between the germline ends. The CDR3 sequence is CASTTLGENTEAFF. The CDR3 bases are TGTGCCAGTACCACACTAGGGGAGAACACTGAAGCTTTCTTT.

This chain links TRBV28 with TRBJ2-2, with unresolved D. The CDR3 is 13 amino acids. In germline, CDR1 is MDHEN, CDR2 SYDVKM. V was cut by 2 bases and J by 2 bases, with 3 bases left in between. CDR3 bases: TGTGCCAGCAGTTTAAGCAACACCGGGGAGCTGTTTTTT. Protein product: CASSLSNTGELFF.

The chain couples TRBV6-6 to TRBJ1-1; possible D gene TRBD1, 5 bases. Per the germline V gene, CDR1 is MNHNY and CDR2 is SVGAGI (reference sequence). V was trimmed by 0 bases and J by 7 bases, leaving 9 bases between them. This CDR3 has 13 amino acids. This CDR3 reads CASSYSGGYEAFF. Here the CDR3 DNA reads TGTGCCAGCAGTTACTCGGGGGGTTATGAAGCTTTCTTT.

The rearrangement uses TRBV29-1 and TRBJ1-5; tentative D call: TRBD1 (5 bases). Germline V gene lookup returns CDR1 SQVTM and CDR2 ANQGSEA. V was trimmed by 0 bases and J by 15 bases, leaving 18 bases between them. The CDR3 contains 13 residues. CDR3 region: CSVEESSLEGRHF. The CDR3 DNA reads TGCAGCGTTGAAGAGTCGTCCCTTGAGGGACGGCATTTT.

The chain joins TRBV15 to TRBJ1-4, with no clear D. With 3 bases removed from V and 8 bases from J, the gap between germline ends came to 19 bases. The CDR3 is 16 amino acids. The germline gives CDR1 LNHNV, CDR2 YYDKDF (reference sequence). CDR3 sequence: CATSSDGNSQYEKLFF. Here the CDR3 DNA reads TGTGCCACCAGCAGTGACGGCAACAGCCAGTACGAAAAACTGTTTTTT.

As regards this clone: At one end the junction does not follow the germline gene, possibly because of a read error. The chain links TRBV11-2 to TRBJ1-2; D is uncertain. The CDR3 loop spans 11 amino acids. Per the germline V gene, CDR1 is SGHAT and CDR2 is FQNNGV. The CDR3 loop reads CASSLDVENVF. CDR3 bases: TGTGCCAGCAGCTTAGATGTAGAGAATGTCTTC.

The chain is built from TRBV28 and TRBJ2-5; the D is unclear. Trimming took 6 bases from V and 4 from J, leaving 9 bases between them. The length of the CDR3 is 12 residues. Germline V gene lookup returns CDR1 MDHEN and CDR2 SYDVKM. As DNA, the CDR3 is TGTGCCAGCAGAGACTTGGGAGAGACCCAGTACTTC. It specifies CASRDLGETQYF.

The rearrangement joins TRBV29-1 to TRBJ1-2, with D possibly TRBD1 on 5 matching bases. Germline CDR1 SQVTM, CDR2 ANQGSEA. This CDR3 contains 15 residues. Trimming stripped 7 bases from V and 2 bases from J, with 20 bases between. The CDR3 region is CSALRGVAGNYGYTF. The CDR3 DNA reads TGCAGCGCCCTGAGAGGGGTGGCAGGGAACTATGGCTACACCTTC.

The chain joins TRBV25-1 to TRBJ1-5; D gene uncertain. Looked up from germline, CDR1 is MGHDK and CDR2 is SYGVNS. V was clipped by 1 base and J by 0 bases, with 4 bases between them. This CDR3 is built from 14 residues. CDR3 amino acids: CASSEFLSNQPQHF. The CDR3 DNA sequence: TGTGCCAGCAGTGAATTTCTTAGCAATCAGCCCCAGCATTTT.

The count of this clone is one. This chain connects TRBV27 to TRBJ1-2; 9 nucleotides line up with TRBD1. Germline values: CDR1 MNHEY, CDR2 SMNVEV (reference sequence). The V gene end was trimmed by 7 bases and the J gene end by 5 bases; junction bases not matched to a gene: 8. The CDR3 is made up of 14 amino acids. CDR3 nucleotide sequence: TGTGCCAGCAAAATCCGGACAGGGGCATATGGCTACACCTTC. Its translation: CASKIRTGAYGYTF.

The chain couples TRBV5-6 to TRBJ2-1, with D tentatively TRBD2 (6 bases). This CDR3 spans 14 amino acids. Germline V gene sequence: CDR1 SGHDT, CDR2 YYEEEE. Here the CDR3 reads CAEGRGASYNEQFF. CDR3 sequence (DNA): TGTGCAGAGGGCCGCGGGGCCTCCTACAATGAGCAGTTCTTC.

In its sample, this clone was seen a few times. The CDR3 here is CAWSVLASANTGELFF. CDR3 DNA: TGTGCCTGGAGTGTATTAGCTAGCGCGAACACCGGGGAGCTGTTTTTT. The rearrangement uses TRBV30 and TRBJ2-2; possible D gene TRBD2, 6 bases. Germline V gene sequence: CDR1 GTSNPN, CDR2 SVGIG (reference sequence). V shed 0 bases and J shed 0 bases, with 11 bases lying between them. This CDR3 has 16 residues.